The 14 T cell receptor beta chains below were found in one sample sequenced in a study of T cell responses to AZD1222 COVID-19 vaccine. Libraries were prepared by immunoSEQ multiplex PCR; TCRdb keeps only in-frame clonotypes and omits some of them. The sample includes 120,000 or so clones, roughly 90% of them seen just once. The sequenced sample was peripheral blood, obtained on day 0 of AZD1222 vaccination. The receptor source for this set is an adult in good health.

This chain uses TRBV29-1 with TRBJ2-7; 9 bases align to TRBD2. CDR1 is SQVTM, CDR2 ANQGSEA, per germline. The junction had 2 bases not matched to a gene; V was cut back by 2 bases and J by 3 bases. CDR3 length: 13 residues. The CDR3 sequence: CSVELAGFYEQYF. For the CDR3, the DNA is TGCAGCGTTGAACTAGCGGGATTCTACGAGCAGTACTTC.

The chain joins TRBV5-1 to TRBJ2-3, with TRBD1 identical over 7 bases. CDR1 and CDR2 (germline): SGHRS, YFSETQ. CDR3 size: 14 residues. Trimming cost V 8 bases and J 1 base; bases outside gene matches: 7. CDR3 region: CASNDRDGTDTQYF. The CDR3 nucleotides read TGCGCCAGTAACGACAGGGACGGCACAGATACGCAGTATTTT.

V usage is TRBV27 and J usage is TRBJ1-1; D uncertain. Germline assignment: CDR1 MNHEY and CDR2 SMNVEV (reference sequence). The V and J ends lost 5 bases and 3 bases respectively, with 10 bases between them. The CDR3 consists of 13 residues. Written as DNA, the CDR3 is TGTGCCAGCAGTAGACGGCCCCACACTGAAGCTTTCTTT. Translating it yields CASSRRPHTEAFF.

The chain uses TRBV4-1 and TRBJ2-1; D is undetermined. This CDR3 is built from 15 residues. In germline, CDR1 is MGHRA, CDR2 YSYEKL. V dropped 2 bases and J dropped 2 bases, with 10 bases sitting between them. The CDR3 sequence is CASSQREDPYNEQFF. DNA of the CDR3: TGCGCCAGCAGCCAACGTGAAGACCCCTACAATGAGCAGTTCTTC.

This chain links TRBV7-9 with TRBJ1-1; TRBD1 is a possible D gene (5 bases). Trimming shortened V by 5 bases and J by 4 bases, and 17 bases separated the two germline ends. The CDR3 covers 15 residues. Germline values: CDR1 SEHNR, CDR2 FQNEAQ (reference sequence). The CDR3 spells CASSLQDQLGTEAFF. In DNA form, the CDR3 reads TGTGCCAGCAGCCTACAGGACCAGCTGGGCACTGAAGCTTTCTTT. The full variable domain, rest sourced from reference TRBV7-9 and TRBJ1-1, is DTGVSQNPRHKITKRGQNVTFRCDPISEHNRLYWYRQTLGQGPEFLTYFQNEAQLEKSRLLSDRFSAERPKGSFSTLEIQRTEQGDSAMYLCASSLQDQLGTEAFFGQGTRLTVV.

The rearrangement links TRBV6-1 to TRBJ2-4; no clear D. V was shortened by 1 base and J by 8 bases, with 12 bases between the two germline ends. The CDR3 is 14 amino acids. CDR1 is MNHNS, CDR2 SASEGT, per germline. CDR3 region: CASSEGPSEHIQYF. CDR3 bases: TGTGCCAGCAGTGAAGGCCCAAGCGAGCACATTCAGTACTTC.

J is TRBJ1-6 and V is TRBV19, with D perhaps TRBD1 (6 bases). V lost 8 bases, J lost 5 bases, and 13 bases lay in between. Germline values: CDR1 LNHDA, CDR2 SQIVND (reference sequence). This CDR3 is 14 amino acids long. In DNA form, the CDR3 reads TGTGCCAGTTCACAGGGAGTGAATAATTCACCCCTCCACTTT. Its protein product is CASSQGVNNSPLHF. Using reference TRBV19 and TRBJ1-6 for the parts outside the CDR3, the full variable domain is DGGITQSPKYLFRKEGQNVTLSCEQNLNHDAMYWYRQDPGQGLRLIYYSQIVNDFQKGDIAEGYSVSREKKESFPLTVTSAQKNPTAFYLCASSQGVNNSPLHFGNGTRLTVT.

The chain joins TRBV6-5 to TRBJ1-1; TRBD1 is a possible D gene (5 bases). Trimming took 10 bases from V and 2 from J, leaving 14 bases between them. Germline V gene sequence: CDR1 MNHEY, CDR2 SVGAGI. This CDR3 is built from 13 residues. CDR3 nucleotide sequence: TGTGCCACGTCAAGGGGCGTAAACACTGAAGCTTTCTTT. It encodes CATSRGVNTEAFF.

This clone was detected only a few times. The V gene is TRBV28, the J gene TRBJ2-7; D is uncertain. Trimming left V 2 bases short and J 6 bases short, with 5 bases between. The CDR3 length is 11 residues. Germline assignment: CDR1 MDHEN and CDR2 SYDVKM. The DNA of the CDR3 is TGTGCCAGCAGTTTACGTTTCGAGCAGTACTTC. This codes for CASSLRFEQYF.

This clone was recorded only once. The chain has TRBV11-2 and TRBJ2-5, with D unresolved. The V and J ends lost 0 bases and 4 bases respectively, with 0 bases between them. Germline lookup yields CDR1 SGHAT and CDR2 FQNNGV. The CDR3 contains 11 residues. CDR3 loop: CASSLEETQYF. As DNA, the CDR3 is TGTGCCAGCAGCTTAGAAGAGACCCAGTACTTC.

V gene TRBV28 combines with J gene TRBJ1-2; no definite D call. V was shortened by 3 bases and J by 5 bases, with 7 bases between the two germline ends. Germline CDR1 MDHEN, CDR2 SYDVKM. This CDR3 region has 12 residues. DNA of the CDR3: TGTGCCAGCAGTTTTGATAATTATGGCTACACCTTC. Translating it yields CASSFDNYGYTF.

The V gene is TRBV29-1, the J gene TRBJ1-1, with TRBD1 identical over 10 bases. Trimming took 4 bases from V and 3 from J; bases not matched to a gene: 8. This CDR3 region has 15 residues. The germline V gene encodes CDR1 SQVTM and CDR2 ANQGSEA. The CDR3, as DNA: TGCAGCGTTGGGTCGGGACAGGGGTCTCACACTGAAGCTTTCTTT. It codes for CSVGSGQGSHTEAFF.

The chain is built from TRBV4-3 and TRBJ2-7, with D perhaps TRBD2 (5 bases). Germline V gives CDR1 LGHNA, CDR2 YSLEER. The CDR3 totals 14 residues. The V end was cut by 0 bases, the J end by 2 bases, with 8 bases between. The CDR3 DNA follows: TGCGCCAGCAGCCAAGAACTAGGAACCTACGAGCAGTACTTC. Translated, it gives CASSQELGTYEQYF.

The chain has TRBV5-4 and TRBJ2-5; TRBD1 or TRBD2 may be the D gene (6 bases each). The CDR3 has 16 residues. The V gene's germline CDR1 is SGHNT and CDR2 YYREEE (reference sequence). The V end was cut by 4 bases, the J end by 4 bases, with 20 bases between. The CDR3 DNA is TGTGCCAGCAGCCACGCACGGGGGCGGGATTCAGAGACCCAGTACTTC. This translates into CASSHARGRDSETQYF.